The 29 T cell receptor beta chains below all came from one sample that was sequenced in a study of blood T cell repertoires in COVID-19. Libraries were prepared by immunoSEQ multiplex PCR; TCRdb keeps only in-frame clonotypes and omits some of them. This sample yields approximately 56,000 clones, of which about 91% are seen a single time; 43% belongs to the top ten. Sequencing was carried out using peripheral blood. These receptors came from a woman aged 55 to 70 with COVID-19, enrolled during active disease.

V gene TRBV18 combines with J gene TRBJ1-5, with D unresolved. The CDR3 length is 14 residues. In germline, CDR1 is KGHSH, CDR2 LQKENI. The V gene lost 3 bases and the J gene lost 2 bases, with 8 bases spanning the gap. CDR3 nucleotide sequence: TGTGCCAGCTCACCCGACACGGGCAATCAGCCCCAGCATTTT. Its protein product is CASSPDTGNQPQHF.

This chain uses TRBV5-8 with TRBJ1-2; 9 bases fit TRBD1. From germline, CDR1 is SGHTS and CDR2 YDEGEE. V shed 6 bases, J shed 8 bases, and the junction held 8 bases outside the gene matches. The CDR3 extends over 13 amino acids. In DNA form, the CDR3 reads TGTGCCAGCACCGAGGGACAGGGAAGCGGCTACACCTTC. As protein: CASTEGQGSGYTF. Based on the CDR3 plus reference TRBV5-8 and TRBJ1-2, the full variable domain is EAGVTQSPTHLIKTRGQQATLRCSPISGHTSVYWYQQALGLGLQFLLWYDEGEERNRGNFPPRFSGRQFPNYSSELNVNALELEDSALYLCASTEGQGSGYTFGSGTRLTVV.

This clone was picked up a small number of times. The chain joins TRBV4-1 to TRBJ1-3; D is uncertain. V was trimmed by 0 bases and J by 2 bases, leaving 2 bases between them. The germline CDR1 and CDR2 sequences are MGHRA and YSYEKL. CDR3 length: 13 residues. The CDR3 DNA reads TGCGCCAGCAGCCAAGACACTGGAAACACCATATATTTT. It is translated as CASSQDTGNTIYF.

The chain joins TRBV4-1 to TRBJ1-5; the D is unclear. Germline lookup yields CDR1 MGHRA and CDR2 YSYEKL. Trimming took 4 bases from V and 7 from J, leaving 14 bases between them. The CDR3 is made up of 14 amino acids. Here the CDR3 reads CASSLDEGSQPQHF. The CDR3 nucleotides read TGCGCCAGCAGCCTAGACGAGGGATCCCAGCCCCAGCATTTT.

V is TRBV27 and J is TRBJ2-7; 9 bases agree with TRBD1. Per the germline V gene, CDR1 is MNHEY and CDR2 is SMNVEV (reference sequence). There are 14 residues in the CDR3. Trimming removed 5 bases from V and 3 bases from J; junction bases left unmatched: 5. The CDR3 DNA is TGTGCCAGCAGTAGACAGGGGGGTTTCTACGAGCAGTACTTC. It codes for CASSRQGGFYEQYF.

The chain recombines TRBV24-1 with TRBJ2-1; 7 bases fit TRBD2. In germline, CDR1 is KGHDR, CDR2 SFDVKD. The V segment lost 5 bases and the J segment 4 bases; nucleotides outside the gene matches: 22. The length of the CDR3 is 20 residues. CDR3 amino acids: CATSAPPGGADKSGYNEQFF. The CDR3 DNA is TGTGCCACCAGTGCTCCTCCGGGAGGAGCTGACAAGTCGGGGTACAATGAGCAGTTCTTC.

CDR3 DNA sequence: TGTGCCAGCAGCTTAGGGCAGGGCCACTACGAGCAGTACTTC. Protein: CASSLGQGHYEQYF. The chain has TRBV7-7 and TRBJ2-7; D possibly corresponds to TRBD1 (5 bases). Germline loops: CDR1 SSHAT, CDR2 FNYEAQ (reference sequence). Trimming took off 1 base at V and 3 bases at J, with 10 bases between the two ends. This CDR3 contains 14 residues.

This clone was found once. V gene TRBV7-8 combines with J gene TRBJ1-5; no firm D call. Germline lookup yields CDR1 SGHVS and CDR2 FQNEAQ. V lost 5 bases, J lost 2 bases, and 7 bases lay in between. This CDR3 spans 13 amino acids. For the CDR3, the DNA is TGTGCCAGCAGCATGGAGGGCAATCAGCCCCAGCATTTT. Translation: CASSMEGNQPQHF.

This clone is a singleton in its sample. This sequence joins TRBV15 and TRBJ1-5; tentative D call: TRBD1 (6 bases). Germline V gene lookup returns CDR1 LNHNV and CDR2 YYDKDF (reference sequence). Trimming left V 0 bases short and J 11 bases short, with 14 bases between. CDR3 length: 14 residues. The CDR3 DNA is TGTGCCACCAGCAGAGATTTAGCAGGGGCGGCCCAGCATTTT. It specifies CATSRDLAGAAQHF.

The CDR3 protein is CASSSRDRGLDTQYF. In DNA form, the CDR3 reads TGCGCCAGCAGCTCCCGGGACAGGGGGCTAGATACGCAGTATTTT. The V call is TRBV5-1, the J call TRBJ2-3; 12 nucleotides align to TRBD1. Germline CDR1 and CDR2: SGHRS and YFSETQ. This CDR3 is 15 amino acids long. V shed 3 bases, J shed 5 bases, and the junction held 4 bases outside the gene matches.

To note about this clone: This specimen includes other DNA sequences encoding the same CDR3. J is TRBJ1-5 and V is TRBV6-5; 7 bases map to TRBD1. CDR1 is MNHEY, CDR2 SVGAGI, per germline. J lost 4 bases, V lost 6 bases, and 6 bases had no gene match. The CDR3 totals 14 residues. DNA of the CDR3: TGTGCCAGCAGGCGGACAGGAAGGAATCAGCCCCAGCATTTT. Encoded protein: CASRRTGRNQPQHF.

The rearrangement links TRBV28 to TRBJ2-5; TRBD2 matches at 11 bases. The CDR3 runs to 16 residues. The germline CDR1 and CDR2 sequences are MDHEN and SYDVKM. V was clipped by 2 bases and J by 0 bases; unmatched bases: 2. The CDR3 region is CASSLATSGDQETQYF. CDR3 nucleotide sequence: TGTGCCAGCAGTTTAGCGACTAGCGGGGACCAAGAGACCCAGTACTTC. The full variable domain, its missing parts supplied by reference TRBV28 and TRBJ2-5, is DVKVTQSSRYLVKRTGEKVFLECVQDMDHENMFWYRQDPGLGLRLIYFSYDVKMKEKGDIPEGYSVSREKKERFSLILESASTNQTSMYLCASSLATSGDQETQYFGPGTRLLVL.

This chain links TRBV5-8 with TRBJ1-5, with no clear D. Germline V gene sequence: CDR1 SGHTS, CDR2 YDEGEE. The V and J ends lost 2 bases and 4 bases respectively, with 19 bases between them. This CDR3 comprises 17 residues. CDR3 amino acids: CASSFMGWVGGNQPQHF. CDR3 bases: TGTGCCAGCAGCTTTATGGGCTGGGTCGGAGGGAATCAGCCCCAGCATTTT.

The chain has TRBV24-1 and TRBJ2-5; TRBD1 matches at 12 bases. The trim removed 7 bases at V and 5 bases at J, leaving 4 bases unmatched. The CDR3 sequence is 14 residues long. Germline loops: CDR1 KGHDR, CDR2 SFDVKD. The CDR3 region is CATSGTGGRETQYF. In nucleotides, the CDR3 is TGTGCCACCAGCGGGACAGGGGGCAGGGAGACCCAGTACTTC.

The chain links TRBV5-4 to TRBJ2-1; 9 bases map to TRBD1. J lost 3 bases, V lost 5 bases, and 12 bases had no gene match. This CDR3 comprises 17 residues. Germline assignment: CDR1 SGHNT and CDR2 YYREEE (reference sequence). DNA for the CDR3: TGTGCCAGCAGTCCAGGGGGGGGGACAGGGCTCTACAATGAGCAGTTCTTC. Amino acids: CASSPGGGTGLYNEQFF.

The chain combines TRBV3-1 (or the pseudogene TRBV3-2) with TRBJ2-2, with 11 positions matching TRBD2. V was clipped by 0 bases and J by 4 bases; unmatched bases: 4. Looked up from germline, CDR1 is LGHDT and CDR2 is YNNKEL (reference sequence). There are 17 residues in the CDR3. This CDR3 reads CASSQELAGVGTGELFF. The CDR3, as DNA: TGTGCCAGCAGCCAAGAACTAGCGGGAGTTGGCACCGGGGAGCTGTTTTTT.

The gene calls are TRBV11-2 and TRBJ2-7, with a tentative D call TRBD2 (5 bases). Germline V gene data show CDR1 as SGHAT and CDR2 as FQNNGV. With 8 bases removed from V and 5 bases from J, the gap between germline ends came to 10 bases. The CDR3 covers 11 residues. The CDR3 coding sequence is TGTGCCAGCGAGGGATGGGACGAGCAGTACTTC. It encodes CASEGWDEQYF.

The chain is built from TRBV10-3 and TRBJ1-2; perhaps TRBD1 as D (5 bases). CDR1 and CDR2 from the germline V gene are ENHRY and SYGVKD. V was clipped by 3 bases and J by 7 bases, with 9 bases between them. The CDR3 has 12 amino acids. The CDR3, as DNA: TGTGCCATCAGTGACAGGGAAAGTGGCTACACCTTC. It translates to CAISDRESGYTF.

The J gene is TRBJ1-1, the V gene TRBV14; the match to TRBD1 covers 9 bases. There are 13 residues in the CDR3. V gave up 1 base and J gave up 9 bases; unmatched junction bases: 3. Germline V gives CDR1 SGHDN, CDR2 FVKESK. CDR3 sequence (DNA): TGTGCCAGCAGCCAAGCGGGGACAGGGAAAGCTTTCTTT. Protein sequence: CASSQAGTGKAFF.

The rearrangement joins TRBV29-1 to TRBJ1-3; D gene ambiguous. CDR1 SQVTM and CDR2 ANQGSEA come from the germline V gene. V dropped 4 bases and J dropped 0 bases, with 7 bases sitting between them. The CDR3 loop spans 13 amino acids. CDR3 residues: CSVGQDSGNTIYF. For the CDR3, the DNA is TGCAGCGTTGGTCAGGACTCTGGAAACACCATATATTTT.

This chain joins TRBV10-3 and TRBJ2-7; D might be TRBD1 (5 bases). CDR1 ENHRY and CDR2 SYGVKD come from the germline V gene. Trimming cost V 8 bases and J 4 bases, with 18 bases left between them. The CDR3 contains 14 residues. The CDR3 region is CAISAGPPGYEQYF. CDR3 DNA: TGTGCCATCTCCGCAGGGCCCCCCGGATACGAGCAGTACTTC.

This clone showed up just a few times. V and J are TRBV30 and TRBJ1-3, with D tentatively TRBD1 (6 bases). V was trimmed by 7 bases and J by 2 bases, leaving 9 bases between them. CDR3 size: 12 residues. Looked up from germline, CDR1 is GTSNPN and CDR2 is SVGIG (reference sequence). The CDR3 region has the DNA TGTGCCTCGGACAGAGCTGGAAACACCATATATTTT. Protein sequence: CASDRAGNTIYF.

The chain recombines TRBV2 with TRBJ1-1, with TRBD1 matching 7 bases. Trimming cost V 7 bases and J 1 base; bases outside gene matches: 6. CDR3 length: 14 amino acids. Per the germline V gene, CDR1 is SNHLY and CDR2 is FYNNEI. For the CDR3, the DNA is TGTGCCAGCACCATTCGGACAGGGAACACTGAAGCTTTCTTT. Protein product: CASTIRTGNTEAFF.

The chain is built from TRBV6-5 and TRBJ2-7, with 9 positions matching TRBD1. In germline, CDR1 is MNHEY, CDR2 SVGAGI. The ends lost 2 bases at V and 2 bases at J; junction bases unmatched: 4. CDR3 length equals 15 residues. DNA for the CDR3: TGTGCCAGCAGTTACGGGGGACAGGGAACCTACGAGCAGTACTTC. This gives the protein CASSYGGQGTYEQYF.

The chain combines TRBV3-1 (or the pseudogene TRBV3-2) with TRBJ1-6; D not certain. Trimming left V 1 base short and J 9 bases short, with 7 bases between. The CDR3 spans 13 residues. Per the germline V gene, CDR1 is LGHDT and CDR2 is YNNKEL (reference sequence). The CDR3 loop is CASSQAFRSPLHF. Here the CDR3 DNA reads TGTGCCAGCAGCCAAGCGTTTCGTTCACCCCTCCACTTT.

The CDR3 coding sequence is TGTGCCATCGGGTTAGGACAGGGGCGCCCCGACACTGAAGCTTTCTTT. Protein sequence: CAIGLGQGRPDTEAFF. The chain carries TRBV10-3 and TRBJ1-1, with 9 bases aligning to TRBD1. This CDR3 is 16 amino acids long. In germline, CDR1 is ENHRY, CDR2 SYGVKD. Losses at the gene ends were 8 bases for V and 3 bases for J; bases not matched to a gene: 13.

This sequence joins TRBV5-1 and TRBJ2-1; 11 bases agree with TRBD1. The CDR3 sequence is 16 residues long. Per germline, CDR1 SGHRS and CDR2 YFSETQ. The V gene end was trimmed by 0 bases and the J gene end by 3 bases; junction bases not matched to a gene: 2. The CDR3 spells CASSLGGTGGYNEQFF. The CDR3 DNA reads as TGCGCCAGCAGCTTGGGTGGGACAGGGGGCTACAATGAGCAGTTCTTC.

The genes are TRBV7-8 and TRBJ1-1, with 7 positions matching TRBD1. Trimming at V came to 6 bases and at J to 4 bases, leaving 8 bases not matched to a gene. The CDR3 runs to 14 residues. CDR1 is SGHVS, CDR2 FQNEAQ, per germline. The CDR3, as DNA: TGTGCCAGCAGTTACCAGACAGGGTTCACTGAAGCTTTCTTT. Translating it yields CASSYQTGFTEAFF.

The CDR3 sequence: CASSVGTSGTDTQYF. The DNA for the CDR3 is TGTGCCAGCAGTGTCGGGACTAGCGGCACAGATACGCAGTATTTT. The chain combines TRBV6-4 with TRBJ2-3; 10 bases are a match to TRBD2. This CDR3 is built from 15 residues. In germline, CDR1 is MRHNA, CDR2 SNTAGT. V shed 4 bases, J shed 1 base, and the junction held 2 bases outside the gene matches.